This T cell receptor (beta chain) appears in the sequencing data of a study of blood T cell repertoires in COVID-19. Study-level information: The origin of the acute and convalescent COVID-19 samples was the United States, Italy and Spain. PBMCs, B-cell-depleted T cells, or T cells provided the cDNA or gDNA that made up the material.

As originally analysed: Estimated nucleated cell counts came from reference gene primer amplification. Measured with immunoSEQ multiplex PCR; TCRdb has only the in-frame clones, and not every one. V and J calls and clone size come straight from that table; D and trimming were deduced from the DNA. In the table there are roughly 160,000 clones, approximately 81% of which are singletons. This clone was recorded only once. Germline CDR1 is SQVTM and CDR2 is ANQGSEA. The CDR3 runs 13 residues. V lost 4 bases and J 0 bases, leaving 7 bases between the germline ends. This sequence was found in a man between 18 and 35 years old with active or convalescent COVID-19. The V gene is TRBV29-1, the J gene TRBJ2-1; no clear D. Input material: peripheral blood. CDR3 nucleotide sequence: TGCAGCGTTGTACTTGGCTCCTACAATGAGCAGTTCTTC. Amino acid sequence: CSVVLGSYNEQFF.